This T cell receptor beta chain comes out of a study of identical twins. Points from the study as a whole: The models gave estimates that fell short of the out-of-frame TCR alpha sharing seen in monozygotic twins.

Germline V gene sequence: CDR1 SEHNR, CDR2 FQNEAQ (reference sequence). This CDR3 has 15 residues. V lost 7 bases, J lost 6 bases, and 15 bases stayed unmatched. Ten or more counts support this clonotype. Its antigen is not identified. TCRdb re-analysed the 5' RACE reads in MiXCR, keeping a single row per CDR3 protein. This table has 250,000 or so distinct CDR3 sequences, about 7.3% appearing once. These data were also reused for a study on yellow fever vaccine responses in identical twins.

This TCR was sampled from a woman aged 18-29 years in good health. The chain joins TRBV7-9 to TRBJ2-7; TRBD1 matches at 7 bases. What was sequenced was memory (CD45RO+) T cells sorted from blood. The CDR3 coding sequence is TGTGCCAGCACCTTCTACCTTGGACAGGCGCCCGAGCAGTACTTC. This encodes CASTFYLGQAPEQYF. The variable domain in full, with the rest retrieved from reference TRBV7-9 and TRBJ2-7, is DTGVSQNPRHKITKRGQNVTFRCDPISEHNRLYWYRQTLGQGPEFLTYFQNEAQLEKSRLLSDRFSAERPKGSFSTLEIQRTEQGDSAMYLCASTFYLGQAPEQYFGPGTRLTVT.